The 28 T cell receptor beta chains below come from one sample, sequenced in a study of blood T cell repertoires in COVID-19. TCRdb's copy holds only in-frame clones and misses some; the assay was immunoSEQ multiplex PCR. The sample lists about 180,000 clones, 88% occurring once. Sequenced input: peripheral blood. The receptors stem from a woman aged 25 to 39 with acute or convalescent COVID-19.

The chain has TRBV27 and TRBJ2-2; weak D call: TRBD2 (6 bases). Trimming shortened V by 9 bases and J by 2 bases, and 13 bases separated the two germline ends. This CDR3 is built from 14 residues. Germline CDR1 reads MNHEY; CDR2 reads SMNVEV (reference sequence). The CDR3: CASERAINTGELFF. DNA of the CDR3: TGTGCCAGTGAGCGGGCGATAAACACCGGGGAGCTGTTTTTT.

This clone was counted only a few times. The V gene is TRBV9, the J gene TRBJ2-3; D is perhaps TRBD2 (6 bases). The CDR3 is 15 residues long. V was shortened by 3 bases and J by 1 base, with 12 bases between the two germline ends. Per the germline V gene, CDR1 is SGDLS and CDR2 is YYNGEE. Here the CDR3 DNA reads TGTGCCAGCAGCGCCCGCGGGATAGGCACAGATACGCAGTATTTT. This sequence encodes CASSARGIGTDTQYF. Based on the CDR3 plus reference TRBV9 and TRBJ2-3, the full variable domain is DSGVTQTPKHLITATGQRVTLRCSPRSGDLSVYWYQQSLDQGLQFLIQYYNGEERAKGNILERFSAQQFPDLHSELNLSSLELGDSALYFCASSARGIGTDTQYFGPGTRLTVL.

This chain uses TRBV30 with TRBJ2-2, with a weak D call TRBD2 (6 bases). Germline assignment: CDR1 GTSNPN and CDR2 SVGIG (reference sequence). This CDR3 is 14 amino acids long. V was shortened by 3 bases and J by 5 bases, with 13 bases between the two germline ends. The CDR3 here is CAWRANAGTGELFF. As DNA, the CDR3 is TGTGCCTGGAGGGCAAATGCGGGGACCGGGGAGCTGTTTTTT. The complete variable domain, with remaining parts taken from reference TRBV30 and TRBJ2-2, reads SQTIHQWPATLVQPVGSPLSLECTVEGTSNPNLYWYRQAAGRGLQLLFYSVGIGQISSEVPQNLSASRPQDRQFILSSKKLLLSDSGFYLCAWRANAGTGELFFGEGSRLTVL.

This clone appeared a single time. V and J are TRBV5-6 and TRBJ1-6; D is unresolved. Germline assignment: CDR1 SGHDT and CDR2 YYEEEE. The CDR3 is 13 residues long. V lost 0 bases, J lost 7 bases, and 5 bases lay in between. The CDR3 DNA follows: TGTGCCAGCAGCTTGGCCGGGAATTCACCCCTCCACTTT. It yields the protein CASSLAGNSPLHF.

V gene TRBV6-5 combines with J gene TRBJ1-2; D unclear. Between the trimmed V and J ends, which lost 7 bases and 7 bases, there was a span of 10 bases. CDR3 size: 11 residues. Germline loops: CDR1 MNHEY, CDR2 SVGAGI. The CDR3 nucleotides are TGTGCCAGCATTCGAAACAGTGGCTACACCTTC. Protein: CASIRNSGYTF.

This rearrangement joins TRBV28 to TRBJ1-2; 9 nucleotides align to TRBD1. V shed 5 bases and J 3 bases; nucleotides not matched to a gene: 1. Germline-derived CDR1 and CDR2 are MDHEN and SYDVKM. The CDR3 has 13 amino acids. The CDR3, as DNA: TGTGCCAGCAGTCGGACAGGGGACTATGGCTACACCTTC. This encodes CASSRTGDYGYTF.

The J gene is TRBJ1-2, the V gene TRBV24-1, with 7 bases that match TRBD1. The V segment lost 3 bases and the J segment 6 bases; nucleotides outside the gene matches: 9. Germline CDR1 and CDR2: KGHDR and SFDVKD. The CDR3 covers 15 residues. The chain's CDR3 is CATSDRQGIGDGYTF. The CDR3 DNA reads as TGTGCCACCAGTGATCGACAGGGTATCGGGGATGGCTACACCTTC.

V is TRBV24-1 and J is TRBJ2-3; a weak D match, TRBD1 (6 bases). The CDR3 contains 16 residues. CDR1 and CDR2 from the germline V gene are KGHDR and SFDVKD. V was pared by 4 bases and J by 2 bases, with 15 bases between. CDR3 amino acids: CATSDEQGSVTDTQYF. CDR3 bases: TGTGCCACCAGTGACGAACAGGGTTCTGTCACAGATACGCAGTATTTT.

The chain joins TRBV30 to TRBJ1-5; unclear D gene. Germline CDR1 is GTSNPN and CDR2 is SVGIG (reference sequence). V was cut by 2 bases and J by 7 bases, with 12 bases left in between. CDR3 length: 13 amino acids. The CDR3: CAWSPKARQPQHF. The CDR3 DNA reads TGTGCCTGGAGTCCCAAAGCCCGACAGCCCCAGCATTTT. The full variable domain, rest sourced from reference TRBV30 and TRBJ1-5, is SQTIHQWPATLVQPVGSPLSLECTVEGTSNPNLYWYRQAAGRGLQLLFYSVGIGQISSEVPQNLSASRPQDRQFILSSKKLLLSDSGFYLCAWSPKARQPQHFGDGTRLSIL.

The chain combines TRBV19 with TRBJ1-1; TRBD1 aligns across 7 bases. The CDR3 is 15 residues long. The V segment lost 3 bases and the J segment 11 bases; nucleotides outside the gene matches: 15. CDR1 is LNHDA and CDR2 is SQIVND in the germline V gene (reference sequence). The CDR3 protein is CASSIRRDRTHEAFF. The DNA for the CDR3 is TGTGCCAGTAGTATCCGTCGGGACAGAACCCATGAGGCTTTCTTT. The full variable domain, its missing parts supplied by reference TRBV19 and TRBJ1-1, is DGGITQSPKYLFRKEGQNVTLSCEQNLNHDAMYWYRQDPGQGLRLIYYSQIVNDFQKGDIAEGYSVSREKKESFPLTVTSAQKNPTAFYLCASSIRRDRTHEAFFGQGTRLTVV.

V is TRBV5-1 and J is TRBJ1-6; possibly TRBD1 for D (6 bases). The V gene's germline CDR1 is SGHRS and CDR2 YFSETQ. Deletions cut 0 bases from V and 9 bases from J, with 7 bases between. This CDR3 is 13 amino acids long. CDR3 sequence: CASSLDRVSPLHF. The CDR3 nucleotides read TGCGCCAGCAGCTTGGACAGGGTTTCACCCCTCCACTTT.

The rearrangement links TRBV6-1 to TRBJ2-7, with 7 positions matching TRBD2. The CDR3 contains 14 residues. Germline lookup yields CDR1 MNHNS and CDR2 SASEGT. V trimming: 1 base; J trimming: 2 bases; junction bases outside the gene matches: 2. The CDR3 nucleotides read TGTGCCAGCAGTGAAGGGGGACTACCCTACGAGCAGTACTTC. It codes for CASSEGGLPYEQYF.

This clone was observed a single time. The CDR3: CASSPRFSGANVLTF. CDR3 DNA sequence: TGTGCCAGCAGCCCGCGATTCTCTGGGGCCAACGTCCTGACTTTC. The rearrangement joins TRBV7-8 to TRBJ2-6; D not certain. The germline V and J ends were trimmed by 5 bases and 0 bases, with 8 bases remaining between them. Germline CDR1 reads SGHVS; CDR2 reads FQNEAQ. CDR3 length: 15 amino acids.

J is TRBJ2-7 and V is TRBV7-9; TRBD1 might be the D (6 bases). CDR1 is SEHNR, CDR2 FQNEAQ, per germline (reference sequence). Trimming removed 5 bases from V and 4 bases from J, with 18 bases in between. This CDR3 is built from 15 residues. CDR3 in amino acids: CASSRGGVGGYEQYF. Written as DNA, the CDR3 is TGTGCCAGCAGCCGGGGTGGGGTAGGGGGTTACGAGCAGTACTTC.

The chain has TRBV14 and TRBJ1-1; TRBD1 aligns across 9 bases. After removal of 2 bases from V and 1 base from J, the junction contained 8 bases not matched to a gene. The germline CDR1 and CDR2 sequences are SGHDN and FVKESK. CDR3 length: 17 amino acids. The CDR3, as DNA: TGTGCCAGCAGCCAAATACAGGGGGCTCCAGGGAACACTGAAGCTTTCTTT. This sequence encodes CASSQIQGAPGNTEAFF.

The rearrangement links TRBV4-2 to TRBJ2-1; unclear D gene. V gave up 2 bases and J gave up 5 bases, with 13 bases separating them. CDR1 is LGHNA and CDR2 is YNFKEQ in the germline V gene. The CDR3 is 15 residues long. CDR3 nucleotide sequence: TGTGCCAGCAGCCAACGGAGTTCTCCTAACAATGAGCAGTTCTTC. Translated: CASSQRSSPNNEQFF.

This chain links TRBV19 with TRBJ2-5; 14 bases fit TRBD2. Germline CDR1 LNHDA, CDR2 SQIVND (reference sequence). Unmatched junction bases numbered 5, after V lost 9 bases and J lost 5 bases. The CDR3 is 14 residues long. The CDR3 protein is CASRLAGGDETQYF. The CDR3 DNA follows: TGTGCCAGCCGACTAGCGGGAGGGGACGAGACCCAGTACTTC.

The V gene is TRBV7-6, the J gene TRBJ2-1; tentative D call: TRBD2 (6 bases). CDR3 length: 16 residues. Looked up from germline, CDR1 is SGHVS and CDR2 is FNYEAQ. V shed 7 bases and J shed 3 bases, with 19 bases lying between them. CDR3 in DNA: TGTGCCAGCACTTCTGGGGCGGGAATTTACTACAATGAGCAGTTCTTC. Protein: CASTSGAGIYYNEQFF.

Comments on this clone: The sample has other DNA sequences that encode this CDR3 too. V gene TRBV6-5 combines with J gene TRBJ2-7, with 7 bases identical to TRBD2. The V gene end was trimmed by 0 bases and the J gene end by 4 bases; junction bases not matched to a gene: 6. The CDR3 runs to 15 residues. Germline loops: CDR1 MNHEY, CDR2 SVGAGI. The CDR3 loop is CASSYSTGGLYEQYF. CDR3 in DNA: TGTGCCAGCAGTTACTCGACGGGAGGTCTTTACGAGCAGTACTTC.

The gene calls are TRBV6-2 or TRBV6-3 and TRBJ2-1; D possibly corresponds to TRBD2 (6 bases). CDR1 is MNHEY, CDR2 SVGEGT, per germline. This CDR3 spans 15 amino acids. Trimming stripped 5 bases from V and 7 bases from J, with 18 bases between. CDR3 sequence reads: CASSLVSGRVNEQFF. For the CDR3, the DNA is TGTGCCAGCAGTCTAGTGAGCGGGCGGGTAAATGAGCAGTTCTTC.

The chain joins TRBV11-2 to TRBJ2-1; tentative D call: TRBD1 (6 bases). V lost 1 base and J 11 bases, leaving 12 bases between the germline ends. This CDR3 region has 13 residues. CDR1 SGHAT and CDR2 FQNNGV come from the germline V gene. The CDR3 spells CASSLAFRDKQFF. The CDR3 DNA sequence: TGTGCCAGCAGCTTAGCCTTCCGGGACAAGCAGTTCTTC. Supplemented by reference TRBV11-2 and TRBJ2-1, the full variable domain reads EAGVAQSPRYKIIEKRQSVAFWCNPISGHATLYWYQQILGQGPKLLIQFQNNGVVDDSQLPKDRFSAERLKGVDSTLKIQPAKLEDSAVYLCASSLAFRDKQFFGPGTRLTVL.

The chain employs TRBV27 and TRBJ2-5, with D unresolved. Trimming cost V 5 bases and J 5 bases, with 9 bases left between them. The germline V gene has CDR1 MNHEY and CDR2 SMNVEV (reference sequence). The CDR3 spans 12 residues. The chain's CDR3 is CASSRIGETQYF. Written as DNA, the CDR3 is TGTGCCAGCAGTCGTATCGGTGAGACCCAGTACTTC.

The V gene is TRBV29-1, the J gene TRBJ1-4, with no clear D. CDR1 and CDR2 (germline): SQVTM, ANQGSEA. The V gene lost 4 bases and the J gene lost 2 bases, with 8 bases spanning the gap. This CDR3 has 13 amino acids. CDR3 nucleotides: TGCAGCGTTGGATGGAGGACTAATGAAAAACTGTTTTTT. Amino acid sequence: CSVGWRTNEKLFF.

V and J are TRBV5-1 and TRBJ2-3, with TRBD2 identical over 10 bases. CDR3 length: 16 amino acids. Per germline, CDR1 SGHRS and CDR2 YFSETQ. The V and J ends lost 2 bases and 6 bases, in that order; junction bases with no gene match: 9. The CDR3 coding sequence is TGCGCCAGCAGCTTCATGACTAGCGGGCAGGGGGATACGCAGTATTTT. Its protein product is CASSFMTSGQGDTQYF.

This chain uses TRBV7-6 with TRBJ2-2; D might be TRBD2 (7 bases). The CDR3 is 17 residues long. Germline lookup yields CDR1 SGHVS and CDR2 FNYEAQ. Deletions cut 1 base from V and 3 bases from J, with 15 bases between. In nucleotides, the CDR3 is TGTGCCAGCAGCTTAGAGGTCTTAGGGGGGGACACCGGGGAGCTGTTTTTT. Translating it yields CASSLEVLGGDTGELFF. The whole variable domain, remainder taken from reference TRBV7-6 and TRBJ2-2, is GAGVSQSPRYKVTKRGQDVALRCDPISGHVSLYWYRQALGQGPEFLTYFNYEAQQDKSGLPNDRFSAERPEGSISTLTIQRTEQRDSAMYRCASSLEVLGGDTGELFFGEGSRLTVL.

In this sample, this clone turned up a few times. Other DNA sequences in this specimen translate into the identical CDR3. V usage is TRBV28 and J usage is TRBJ1-5; D uncertain. The CDR3 length is 11 residues. V lost 5 bases and J 5 bases, leaving 4 bases between the germline ends. In germline, CDR1 is MDHEN, CDR2 SYDVKM. Here the CDR3 reads CASSGDQPQHF. The CDR3 coding sequence is TGTGCCAGCAGTGGAGATCAGCCCCAGCATTTT.

The chain combines TRBV6-4 with TRBJ2-7; possibly TRBD2 for D (5 bases). V was cut by 0 bases and J by 4 bases, with 7 bases left in between. The CDR3 is made up of 13 amino acids. Germline CDR1 and CDR2: MRHNA and SNTAGT. The CDR3 loop reads CASSDSPGYEQYF. The CDR3 DNA reads TGTGCCAGCAGTGACTCCCCGGGGTACGAGCAGTACTTC.

This clone was counted a few times. V and J are TRBV18 and TRBJ2-5, with TRBD1 identical over 9 bases. This CDR3 is built from 15 residues. The junction had 4 bases not matched to a gene; V was cut back by 3 bases and J by 2 bases. Germline CDR1 and CDR2: KGHSH and LQKENI. The CDR3 bases are TGTGCCAGCTCACCGGGGACAGGGTCGCAAGAGACCCAGTACTTC. This sequence encodes CASSPGTGSQETQYF.